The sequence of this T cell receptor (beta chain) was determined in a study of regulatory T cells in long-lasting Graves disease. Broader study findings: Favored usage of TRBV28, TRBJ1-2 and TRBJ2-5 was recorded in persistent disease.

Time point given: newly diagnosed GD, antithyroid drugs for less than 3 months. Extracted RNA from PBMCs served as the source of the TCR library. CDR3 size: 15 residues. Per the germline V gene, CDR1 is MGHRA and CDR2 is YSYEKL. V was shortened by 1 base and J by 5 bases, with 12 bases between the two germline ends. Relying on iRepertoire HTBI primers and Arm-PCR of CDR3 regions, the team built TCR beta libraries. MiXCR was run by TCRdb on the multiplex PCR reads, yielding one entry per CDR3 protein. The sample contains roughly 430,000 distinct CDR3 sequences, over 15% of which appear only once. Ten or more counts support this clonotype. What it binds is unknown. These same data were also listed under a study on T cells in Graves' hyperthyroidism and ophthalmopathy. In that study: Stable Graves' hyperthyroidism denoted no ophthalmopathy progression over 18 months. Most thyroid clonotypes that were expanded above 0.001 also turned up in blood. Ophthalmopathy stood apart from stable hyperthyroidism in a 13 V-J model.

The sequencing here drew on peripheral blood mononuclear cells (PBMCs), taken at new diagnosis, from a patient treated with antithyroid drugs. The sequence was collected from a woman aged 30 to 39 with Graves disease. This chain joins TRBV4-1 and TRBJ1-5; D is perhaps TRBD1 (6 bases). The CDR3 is CASSQVLGADQPQHF. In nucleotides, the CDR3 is TGCGCCAGCAGCCAAGTTTTGGGGGCGGATCAGCCCCAGCATTTT.